The entry below describes one T cell receptor beta chain. Its specificity is unknown. The repertoire was sequenced with immunoSEQ multiplex PCR; TCRdb's copy has only in-frame clones and lacks some. The sample yields about 63,000 clones, 85% to 90% seen once. The germline V gene encodes CDR1 MNHEY and CDR2 SVGAGI. V gave up 6 bases and J gave up 5 bases; unmatched junction bases: 5. The CDR3 length is 14 residues. This record belongs to a study of OX40 agonist ivuxolimab in advanced cancers. Overall study context: The dose-escalation cohort had hepatocellular carcinoma, melanoma, renal cell or head and neck cancer.

Findings of the study overall: Averaging showed that CD8+ T cells had more expanded clones than CD4+ did.

The receptor was derived from an adult with an advanced solid tumor such as melanoma, head and neck, liver or kidney cancer. The material was CD4+ or CD8+ T cells sorted from blood, obtained in a trial of the OX40 agonist ivuxolimab. V gene TRBV6-5 combines with J gene TRBJ2-5; TRBD2 matches at 11 bases. CDR3: CASRRTSGWETQYF. CDR3 nucleotides: TGTGCCAGCAGACGGACTAGCGGGTGGGAGACCCAGTACTTC.